Listed below are T cell receptor beta chains from one sample, sequenced in a study of T cell responses to AZD1222 COVID-19 vaccine. Measured with immunoSEQ multiplex PCR; TCRdb has only the in-frame clones, and not every one. This sample has more than 100,000 clones, with 75% to 95% found just once. Specimen: peripheral blood, collected 28 days after the second AZD1222 dose. Receptors originate from an adult who received the AZD1222 COVID-19 vaccine. CDR3s include the opening cysteine and the closing phenylalanine or tryptophan. D genes are given only for firm matches. Some rows have no size entry. The others give once, few or many, or a class for an expanded clone.

>TRBV9|NA|NA|TRBJ2-2
CASSVLSNTGELFF
TGTGCCAGCAGCGTATTGTCGAACACCGGGGAGCTGTTTTTT
>TRBV7-8|TRBD1|NA|TRBJ2-1
CASSLGTGVFNEQFF
TGTGCCAGCAGCTTAGGGACAGGGGTATTCAATGAGCAGTTCTTC
>TRBV5-1|TRBD1|NA|TRBJ1-1
CASSLRQGTAEAFF
TGCGCCAGCAGCCTAAGACAGGGTACGGCTGAAGCTTTCTTT
>TRBV7-9|TRBD2|NA|TRBJ2-3
CASSLTSGGADTQYF
TGTGCCAGCAGCCTAACTAGCGGGGGGGCAGATACGCAGTATTTT
>TRBV18|TRBD2|NA|TRBJ2-5
CASSPVAGAQETQYF
TGTGCCAGCTCACCAGTAGCGGGAGCCCAAGAGACCCAGTACTTC
>TRBV2|NA|NA|TRBJ1-1
CASCEARLAFF
TGTGCCAGCTGTGAGGCGCGGCTAGCTTTCTTT
>TRBV2|TRBD1|NA|TRBJ1-2
CASLFGTGNYGYTF
TGTGCCAGCCTTTTCGGGACAGGGAACTATGGCTACACCTTC
>TRBV2|NA|NA|TRBJ2-1
CASSPRGQGMDEQFF
TGTGCCAGCAGTCCCAGGGGCCAGGGTATGGATGAGCAGTTCTTC
>TRBV5-1|NA|NA|TRBJ1-2
CASSLPGPGYTF
TGCGCCAGCAGCTTACCGGGTCCTGGCTACACCTTC
>TRBV9|TRBD1|NA|TRBJ1-2
CASSVGDRLNYGYTF
TGTGCCAGCAGCGTGGGGGACAGACTTAACTATGGCTACACCTTC
>TRBV19|NA|once|TRBJ1-5
CASSIDPAGQPQHF
TGTGCCAGTAGTATAGATCCCGCGGGGCAGCCCCAGCATTTT